Listed below are T cell receptor beta chains from one sample, sequenced in a study of radiation and T cells in renal cell carcinoma. Repertoires were generated with immunoSEQ multiplex PCR, while TCRdb's copy carries only in-frame clones and drops some. The data hold 120,000 or so clones, with about 81% observed a single time. Sequencing used blood, obtained from a patient whose treatment included radiotherapy and nephrectomy. These TCRs come from a woman aged 55-69 years with renal cell carcinoma. The CDR3 runs from the conserved cysteine through the conserved F or W. The order of the fields is clone size, J gene, V gene, D gene, CDR3 protein, CDR3 DNA. D genes are given only for firm matches. Where a row states a size, it is once, few, many or the class of an expanded clone; other rows omit it.

abundance: -
j_gene: TRBJ1-2
v_gene: TRBV15
d_gene: TRBD1
CDR3aa: CATSRDQGRGLGYGYTF
CDR3nt: TGTGCCACCAGCAGAGATCAGGGCAGGGGGCTGGGCTATGGCTACACCTTC

abundance: -
j_gene: TRBJ2-5
v_gene: TRBV7-9
d_gene: -
CDR3aa: CASSLYRAEEQYF
CDR3nt: TGTGCCAGCAGCTTATACAGGGCTGAAGAGCAGTACTTC

abundance: -
j_gene: TRBJ2-3
v_gene: TRBV7-3
d_gene: TRBD1
CDR3aa: CASSVYRGTQYF
CDR3nt: TGTGCCAGCAGCGTCTACAGGGGTACGCAGTATTTT

abundance: -
j_gene: TRBJ2-7
v_gene: TRBV2
d_gene: -
CDR3aa: CASSEDIPTGSTVTLTYEQYF
CDR3nt: TGTGCCAGCAGTGAGGATATTCCGACGGGATCGACGGTCACCCTTACCTACGAGCAGTACTTC

abundance: -
j_gene: TRBJ1-1
v_gene: TRBV5-4
d_gene: TRBD1
CDR3aa: CASSQGGRNTEAFF
CDR3nt: TGTGCCAGCAGCCAGGGGGGGCGGAACACTGAAGCTTTCTTT

abundance: -
j_gene: TRBJ1-2
v_gene: TRBV19
d_gene: -
CDR3aa: CASSISLRQGGYTF
CDR3nt: TGTGCCAGTAGTATTTCACTGCGGCAGGGCGGCTACACCTTC

abundance: -
j_gene: TRBJ1-4
v_gene: TRBV11-2
d_gene: -
CDR3aa: CASSPLTGGLFF
CDR3nt: TGTGCCAGCAGCCCGTTGACGGGTGGGCTGTTTTTT

abundance: -
j_gene: TRBJ1-2
v_gene: TRBV2
d_gene: TRBD1
CDR3aa: CASREDRNYGYTF
CDR3nt: TGTGCCAGCAGGGAGGACAGGAACTATGGCTACACCTTC

abundance: -
j_gene: TRBJ2-2
v_gene: TRBV30
d_gene: -
CDR3aa: CAWSSGALSGELFF
CDR3nt: TGTGCCTGGAGTTCGGGGGCTCTGAGCGGGGAGCTGTTTTTT

abundance: -
j_gene: TRBJ2-7
v_gene: TRBV28
d_gene: TRBD2
CDR3aa: CASSLPGLAVWEQYF
CDR3nt: TGTGCCAGCAGTCTGCCGGGACTAGCGGTCTGGGAGCAGTACTTC

abundance: -
j_gene: TRBJ2-7
v_gene: TRBV28
d_gene: TRBD1
CDR3aa: CASRDNRGRYEQYF
CDR3nt: TGTGCCAGCAGAGATAACAGGGGGCGTTACGAGCAGTACTTC

abundance: -
j_gene: TRBJ2-7
v_gene: TRBV19
d_gene: TRBD1
CDR3aa: CASSTWTGKRYEQYF
CDR3nt: TGTGCCAGTAGTACGTGGACAGGAAAAAGGTACGAGCAGTACTTC

abundance: -
j_gene: TRBJ2-5
v_gene: TRBV29-1
d_gene: -
CDR3aa: CSVEQGGQETQYF
CDR3nt: TGCAGCGTTGAACAGGGGGGACAAGAGACCCAGTACTTC

abundance: -
j_gene: TRBJ1-4
v_gene: TRBV5-1
d_gene: -
CDR3aa: CASSLGPGRAEKLFF
CDR3nt: TGCGCCAGCAGCTTGGGGCCAGGGCGGGCTGAAAAACTGTTTTTT

abundance: -
j_gene: TRBJ2-3
v_gene: TRBV14
d_gene: -
CDR3aa: CASSQDKAGITDTQYF
CDR3nt: TGTGCCAGCAGCCAAGATAAGGCGGGGATCACAGATACGCAGTATTTT

abundance: few
j_gene: TRBJ1-2
v_gene: TRBV28
d_gene: -
CDR3aa: CASSFVHLNGYTF
CDR3nt: TGTGCCAGCAGTTTTGTTCACCTTAATGGCTACACCTTC

abundance: -
j_gene: TRBJ1-2
v_gene: TRBV15
d_gene: TRBD1
CDR3aa: CATSREMGQLNYGYTF
CDR3nt: TGTGCCACCAGCAGAGAGATGGGACAGCTTAACTATGGCTACACCTTC

abundance: -
j_gene: TRBJ1-3
v_gene: TRBV7-9
d_gene: -
CDR3aa: CASPPSSGNTIYF
CDR3nt: TGTGCCAGCCCTCCCAGCTCTGGAAACACCATATATTTT